This T cell receptor beta chain originates from a study of blood T cell repertoires in COVID-19. Looking at the study overall: Whether acute or convalescent, the COVID-19 samples came from the United States, Italy and Spain.

TCRdb keeps only in-frame clones here, not all; method: immunoSEQ multiplex PCR. The data contain under 130,000 clones, around 88% of them singletons. The CDR3 extends over 14 amino acids. Trimming took off 3 bases at V and 4 bases at J, with 10 bases between the two ends. From germline, CDR1 is SEHNR and CDR2 FQNEAQ (reference sequence). The receptor's source is a human donor in a cohort sampled during active COVID-19. What was sequenced was peripheral blood. This chain uses TRBV7-9 with TRBJ1-3; tentative D call: TRBD1 (5 bases). CDR3 sequence reads: CASSFGGWGNTIYF. The CDR3 nucleotides read TGTGCCAGCAGCTTCGGGGGGTGGGGAAACACCATATATTTT.